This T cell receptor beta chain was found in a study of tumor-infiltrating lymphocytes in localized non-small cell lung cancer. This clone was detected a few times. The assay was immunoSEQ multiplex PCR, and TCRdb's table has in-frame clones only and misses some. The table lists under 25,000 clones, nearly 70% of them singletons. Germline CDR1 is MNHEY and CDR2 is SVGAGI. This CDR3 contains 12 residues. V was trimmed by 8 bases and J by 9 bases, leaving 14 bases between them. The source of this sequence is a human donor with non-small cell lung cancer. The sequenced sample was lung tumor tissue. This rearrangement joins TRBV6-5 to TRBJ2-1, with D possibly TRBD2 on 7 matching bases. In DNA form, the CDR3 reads TGTGCCAGCCGCGGGGGCGGTTCTGAGCAGTTCTTC. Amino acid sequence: CASRGGGSEQFF.